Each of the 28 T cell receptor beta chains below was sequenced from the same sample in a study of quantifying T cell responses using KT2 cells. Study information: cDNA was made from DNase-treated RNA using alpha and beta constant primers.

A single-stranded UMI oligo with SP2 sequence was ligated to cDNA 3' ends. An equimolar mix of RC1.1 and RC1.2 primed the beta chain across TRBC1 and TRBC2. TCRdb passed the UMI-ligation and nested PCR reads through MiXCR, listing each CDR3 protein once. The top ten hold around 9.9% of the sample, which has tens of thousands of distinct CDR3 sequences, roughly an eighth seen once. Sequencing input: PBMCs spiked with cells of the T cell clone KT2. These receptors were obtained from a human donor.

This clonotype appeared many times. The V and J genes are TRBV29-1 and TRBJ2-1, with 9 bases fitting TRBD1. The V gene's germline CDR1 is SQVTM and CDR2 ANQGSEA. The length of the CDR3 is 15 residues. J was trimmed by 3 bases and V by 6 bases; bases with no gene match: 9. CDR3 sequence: CSVATGTGYYNEQFF. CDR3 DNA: TGCAGCGTGGCAACCGGGACAGGGTACTACAATGAGCAGTTCTTC.

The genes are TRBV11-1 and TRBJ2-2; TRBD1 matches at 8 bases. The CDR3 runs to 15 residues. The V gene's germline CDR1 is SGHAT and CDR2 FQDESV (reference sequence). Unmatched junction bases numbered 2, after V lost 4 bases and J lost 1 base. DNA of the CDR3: TGTGCCAGCAGCTCCGACAGGGGGAACACCGGGGAGCTGTTTTTT. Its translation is CASSSDRGNTGELFF.

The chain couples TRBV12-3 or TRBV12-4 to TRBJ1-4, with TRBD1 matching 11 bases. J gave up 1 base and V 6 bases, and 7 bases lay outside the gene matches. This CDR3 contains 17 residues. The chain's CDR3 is CASRRGQGGGTNEKLFF. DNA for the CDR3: TGTGCCAGCAGGAGGGGACAGGGGGGCGGAACTAATGAAAAACTGTTTTTT.

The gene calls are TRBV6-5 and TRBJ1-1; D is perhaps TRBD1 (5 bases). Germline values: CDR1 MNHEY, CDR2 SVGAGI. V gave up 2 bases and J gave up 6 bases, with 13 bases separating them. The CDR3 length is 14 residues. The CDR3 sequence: CASSYQGPRPEAFF. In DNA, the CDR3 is TGTGCCAGCAGTTACCAGGGCCCCAGGCCTGAAGCTTTCTTT.

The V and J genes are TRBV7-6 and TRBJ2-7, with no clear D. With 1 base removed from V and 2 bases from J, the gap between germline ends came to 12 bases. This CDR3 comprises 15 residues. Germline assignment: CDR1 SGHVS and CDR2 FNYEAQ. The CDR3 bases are TGTGCCAGCAGCTTAGGTCCAGGAGAGACCTACGAGCAGTACTTC. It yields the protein CASSLGPGETYEQYF.

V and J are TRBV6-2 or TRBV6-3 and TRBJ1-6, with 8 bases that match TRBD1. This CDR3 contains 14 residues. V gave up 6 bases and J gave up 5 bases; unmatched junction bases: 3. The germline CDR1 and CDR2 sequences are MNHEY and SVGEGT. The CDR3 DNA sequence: TGTGCCAGCAGACAGGGACAGGATAATTCACCCCTCCACTTT. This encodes CASRQGQDNSPLHF.

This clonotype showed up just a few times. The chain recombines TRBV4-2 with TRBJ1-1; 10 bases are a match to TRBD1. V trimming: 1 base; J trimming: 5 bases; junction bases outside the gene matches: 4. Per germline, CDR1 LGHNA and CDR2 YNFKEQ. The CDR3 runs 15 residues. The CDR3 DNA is TGTGCCAGCAGCCAAGCGACAGGGGGCGCAACTGAAGCTTTCTTT. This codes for CASSQATGGATEAFF.

The CDR3 here is CASSLANTQYF. The CDR3, as DNA: TGTGCCAGCAGTTTAGCAAATACGCAGTATTTT. The J gene is TRBJ2-3, the V gene TRBV12-3 or TRBV12-4; D remains unclear. The CDR3 contains 11 residues. Trimming pared 0 bases from V and 7 bases from J, leaving 2 bases between.

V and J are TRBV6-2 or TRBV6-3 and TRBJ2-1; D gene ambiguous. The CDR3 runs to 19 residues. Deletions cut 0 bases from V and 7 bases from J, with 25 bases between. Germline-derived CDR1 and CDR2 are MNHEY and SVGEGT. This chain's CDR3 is CASSYSPQRLLVYRNEQFF. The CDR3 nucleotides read TGTGCCAGCAGTTACTCTCCCCAGAGGTTGTTAGTATATAGGAATGAGCAGTTCTTC.

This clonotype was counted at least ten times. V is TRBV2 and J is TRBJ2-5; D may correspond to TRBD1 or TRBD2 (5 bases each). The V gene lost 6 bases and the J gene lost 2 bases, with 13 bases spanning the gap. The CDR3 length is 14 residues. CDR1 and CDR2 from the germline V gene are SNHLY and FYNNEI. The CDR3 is CASRLGTAQETQYF. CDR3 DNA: TGTGCCAGCAGGCTGGGGACGGCACAAGAGACCCAGTACTTC. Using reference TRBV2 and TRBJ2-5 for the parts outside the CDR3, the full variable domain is EPEVTQTPSHQVTQMGQEVILRCVPISNHLYFYWYRQILGQKVEFLVSFYNNEISEKSEIFDDQFSVERPDGSNFTLKIRSTKLEDSAMYFCASRLGTAQETQYFGPGTRLLVL.

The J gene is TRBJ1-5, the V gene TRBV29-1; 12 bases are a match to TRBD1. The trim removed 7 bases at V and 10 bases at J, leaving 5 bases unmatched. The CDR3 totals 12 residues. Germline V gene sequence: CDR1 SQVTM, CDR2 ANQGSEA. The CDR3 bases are TGCAGCGGAGGGGACAGGGGGCTTCCCCAGCATTTT. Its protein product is CSGGDRGLPQHF.

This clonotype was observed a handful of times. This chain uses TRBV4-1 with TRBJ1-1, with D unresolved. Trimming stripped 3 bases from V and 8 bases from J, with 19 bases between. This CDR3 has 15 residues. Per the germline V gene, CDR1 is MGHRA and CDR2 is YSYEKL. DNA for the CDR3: TGCGCCAGCAGCCATGACTCCTCCAAGGGCGGAGAAGCTTTCTTT. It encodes CASSHDSSKGGEAFF.

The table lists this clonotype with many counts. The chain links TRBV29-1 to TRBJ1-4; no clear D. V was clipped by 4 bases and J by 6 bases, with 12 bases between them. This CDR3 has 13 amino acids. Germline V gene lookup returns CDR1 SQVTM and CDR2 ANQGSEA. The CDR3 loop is CSVGRSFDEKLFF. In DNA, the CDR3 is TGCAGCGTTGGGAGGAGTTTTGATGAAAAACTGTTTTTT.

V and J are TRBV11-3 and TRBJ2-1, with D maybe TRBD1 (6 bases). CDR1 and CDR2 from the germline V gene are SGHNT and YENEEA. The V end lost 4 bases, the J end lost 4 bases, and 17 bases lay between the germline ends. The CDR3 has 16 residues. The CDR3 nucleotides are TGTGCCAGCAGCTCCATTTGGGACACCGTTTACAATGAGCAGTTCTTC. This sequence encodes CASSSIWDTVYNEQFF. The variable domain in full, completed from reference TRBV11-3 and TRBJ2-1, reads EAGVVQSPRYKIIEKKQPVAFWCNPISGHNTLYWYLQNLGQGPELLIRYENEEAVDDSQLPKDRFSAERLKGVDSTLKIQPAELGDSAVYLCASSSIWDTVYNEQFFGPGTRLTVL.

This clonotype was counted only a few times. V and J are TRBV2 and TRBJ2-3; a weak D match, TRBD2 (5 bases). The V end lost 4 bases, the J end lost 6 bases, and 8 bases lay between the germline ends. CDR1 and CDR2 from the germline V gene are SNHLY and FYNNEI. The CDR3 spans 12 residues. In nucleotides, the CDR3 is TGTGCCAGCAGTGTGAGGGTGGATACGCAGTATTTT. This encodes CASSVRVDTQYF.

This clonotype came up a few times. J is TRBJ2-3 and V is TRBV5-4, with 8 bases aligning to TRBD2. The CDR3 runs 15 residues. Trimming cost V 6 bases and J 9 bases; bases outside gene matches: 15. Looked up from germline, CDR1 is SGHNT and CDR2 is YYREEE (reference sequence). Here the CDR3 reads CASIGREGRLGTQYF. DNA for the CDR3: TGTGCCAGCATAGGACGGGAGGGGCGCTTAGGGACGCAGTATTTT.

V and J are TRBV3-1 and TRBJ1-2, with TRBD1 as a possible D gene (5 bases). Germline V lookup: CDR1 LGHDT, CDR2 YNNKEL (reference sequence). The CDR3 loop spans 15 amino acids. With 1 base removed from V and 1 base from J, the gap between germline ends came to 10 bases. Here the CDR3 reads CASSQGARVNYGYTF. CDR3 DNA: TGTGCCAGCAGCCAAGGTGCCAGGGTTAACTATGGCTACACCTTC. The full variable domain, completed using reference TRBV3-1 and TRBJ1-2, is DTAVSQTPKYLVTQMGNDKSIKCEQNLGHDTMYWYKQDSKKFLKIMFSYNNKELIINETVPNRFSPKSPDKAHLNLHINSLELGDSAVYFCASSQGARVNYGYTFGSGTRLTVV.

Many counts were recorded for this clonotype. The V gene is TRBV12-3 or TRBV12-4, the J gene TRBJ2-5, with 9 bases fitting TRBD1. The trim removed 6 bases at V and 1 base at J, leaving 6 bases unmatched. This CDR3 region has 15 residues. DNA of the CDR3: TGTGCCAGCAGCAAGGGGACAGGGTCCCAAGAGACCCAGTACTTC. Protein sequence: CASSKGTGSQETQYF.

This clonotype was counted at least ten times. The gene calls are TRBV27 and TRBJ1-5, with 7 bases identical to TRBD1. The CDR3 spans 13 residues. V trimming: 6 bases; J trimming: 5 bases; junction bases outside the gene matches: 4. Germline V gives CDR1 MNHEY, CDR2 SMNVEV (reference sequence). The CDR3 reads CASRTGLDQPQHF. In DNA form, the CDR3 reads TGTGCCAGCAGGACAGGGCTGGATCAGCCCCAGCATTTT.

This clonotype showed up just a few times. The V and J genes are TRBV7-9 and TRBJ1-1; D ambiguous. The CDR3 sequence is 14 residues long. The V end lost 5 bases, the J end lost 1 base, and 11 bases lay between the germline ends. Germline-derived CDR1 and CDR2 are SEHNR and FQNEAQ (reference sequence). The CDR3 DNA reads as TGTGCCAGCAGCCAGGCGCCTTCGAACACTGAAGCTTTCTTT. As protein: CASSQAPSNTEAFF.

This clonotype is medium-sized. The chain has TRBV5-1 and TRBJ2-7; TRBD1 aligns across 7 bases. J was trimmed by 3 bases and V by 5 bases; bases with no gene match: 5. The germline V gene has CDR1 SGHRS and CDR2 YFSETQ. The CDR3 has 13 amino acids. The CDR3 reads CASRQGQFYEQYF. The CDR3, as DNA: TGCGCCAGCAGACAGGGACAGTTCTACGAGCAGTACTTC.

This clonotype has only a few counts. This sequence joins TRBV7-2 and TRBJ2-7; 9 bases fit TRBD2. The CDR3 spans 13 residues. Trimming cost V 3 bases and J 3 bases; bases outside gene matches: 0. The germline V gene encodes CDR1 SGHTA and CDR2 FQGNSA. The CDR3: CASSLTSGYEQYF. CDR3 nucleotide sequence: TGTGCCAGCAGCTTGACTAGCGGCTACGAGCAGTACTTC.

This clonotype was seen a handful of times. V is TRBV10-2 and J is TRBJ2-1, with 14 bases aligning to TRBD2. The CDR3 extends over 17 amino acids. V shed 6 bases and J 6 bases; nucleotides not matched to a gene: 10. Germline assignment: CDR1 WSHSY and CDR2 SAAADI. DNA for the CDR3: TGCGCCAGCAGGGGACTAGCGGGGGCTCTTTCGGTCAATGAGCAGTTCTTC. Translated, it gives CASRGLAGALSVNEQFF.

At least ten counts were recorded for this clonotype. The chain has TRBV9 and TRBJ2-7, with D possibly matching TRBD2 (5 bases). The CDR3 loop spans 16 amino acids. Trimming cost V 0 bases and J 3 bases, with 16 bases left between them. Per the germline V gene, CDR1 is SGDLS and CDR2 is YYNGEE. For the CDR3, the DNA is TGTGCCAGCAGCGTAGGCCCTAGCTCGTGGAGCTACGAGCAGTACTTC. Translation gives CASSVGPSSWSYEQYF.

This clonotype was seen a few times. The CDR3 DNA reads as TGCAGTGCTAATGTCATCTCCACAGATACGCAGTATTTT. Its translation: CSANVISTDTQYF. The gene calls are TRBV20-1 and TRBJ2-3; D gene ambiguous. Per germline, CDR1 DFQATT and CDR2 SNEGSKA (reference sequence). The V end was cut by 4 bases, the J end by 2 bases, with 10 bases between. The CDR3 loop spans 13 amino acids.

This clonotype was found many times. This CDR3 reads CASSQSGLATYEQYF. CDR3 sequence (DNA): TGTGCCAGCAGCCAATCGGGACTAGCGACCTACGAGCAGTACTTC. The chain combines TRBV7-8 with TRBJ2-7; 10 bases align to TRBD2. Germline CDR1 SGHVS, CDR2 FQNEAQ. The CDR3 totals 15 residues. Trimming at V came to 5 bases and at J to 2 bases, leaving 6 bases not matched to a gene.

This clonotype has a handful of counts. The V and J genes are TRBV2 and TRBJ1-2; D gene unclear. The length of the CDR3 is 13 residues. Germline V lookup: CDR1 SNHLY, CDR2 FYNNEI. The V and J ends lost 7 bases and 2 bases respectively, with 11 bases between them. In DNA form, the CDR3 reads TGTGCCAGCAAACAGAAAATAAACTATGGCTACACCTTC. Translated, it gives CASKQKINYGYTF.

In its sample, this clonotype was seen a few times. This CDR3 is CASSSGESYGYTF. The CDR3 DNA reads TGTGCCAGCAGCTCCGGGGAATCATATGGCTACACCTTC. The V and J genes are TRBV5-5 and TRBJ1-2, with no clear D. This CDR3 contains 13 residues. Germline CDR1 and CDR2: SGHKS and YYEKEE (reference sequence). Trimming removed 3 bases from V and 5 bases from J, with 11 bases in between.